One sample yielded the 31 T cell receptor beta chains listed below, sequenced in a study of blood T cells in healthy people across ages. Next came a second PCR, run for about 7 to 12 cycles, which used a sample-barcoded 5' primer along with a J-beta primer mix. Each CDR3 protein gets one entry after TCRdb re-called the 5' RACE reads with MiXCR. The table includes hundreds of thousands of distinct CDR3 sequences, roughly 50% detected once. Input material: blood. The receptors here all came from an elderly man in good health.

The chain couples TRBV28 to TRBJ2-4, with D perhaps assigned TRBD1 or TRBD2 (5 bases each). The J call is in doubt because the DNA end fits TRBJ2-7 better. CDR1 is MDHEN and CDR2 is SYDVKM in the germline V gene. The CDR3 is 14 residues long. The CDR3 nucleotides read TGTGCCAGCAGAAGAAGGGACGGAGCCTACGAGCAGTACTTC. This codes for CASRRRDGAYEQYF.

The chain recombines TRBV7-8 with TRBJ1-5; no clear D. This CDR3 region has 16 residues. CDR1 and CDR2 from the germline V gene are SGHVS and FQNEAQ. V gave up 4 bases and J gave up 1 base, with 14 bases separating them. The CDR3: CASSSLAGSSNQPQHF. DNA for the CDR3: TGTGCCAGCAGCTCTCTGGCAGGCTCGAGCAATCAGCCCCAGCATTTT.

This chain connects TRBV24-1 to TRBJ1-1; tentative D call: TRBD1 (6 bases). The V gene lost 2 bases and the J gene lost 0 bases, with 15 bases spanning the gap. Germline V gives CDR1 KGHDR, CDR2 SFDVKD. The CDR3 totals 17 residues. The CDR3 DNA is TGTGCCACCAGTGATTCTAAGGGGGGTCCCTTGAACACTGAAGCTTTCTTT. Translating it yields CATSDSKGGPLNTEAFF.

V and J are TRBV3-1 and TRBJ2-4, with D unresolved. V gave up 2 bases and J gave up 0 bases, with 11 bases separating them. Germline CDR1 reads LGHDT; CDR2 reads YNNKEL (reference sequence). The CDR3 spans 16 residues. CDR3 residues: CASSQFPQIAKNIQYF. The CDR3 nucleotides are TGTGCCAGCAGCCAATTTCCACAGATAGCCAAAAACATTCAGTACTTC.

The rearrangement uses TRBV25-1 and TRBJ2-4, with D maybe TRBD1 (6 bases). With the DNA end fitting TRBJ2-7 better, the J assignment may be wrong. There are 15 residues in the CDR3. Germline V gene lookup returns CDR1 MGHDK and CDR2 SYGVNS. The CDR3 region has the DNA TGTGCCAGCAGTGAATATTGGAAGGGGGCCTACGAGCAGTACTTC. Its protein product is CASSEYWKGAYEQYF.

The gene calls are TRBV20-1 and TRBJ2-4, with TRBD1 matching 10 bases. The J call may be in error: the DNA end matches TRBJ2-7 better. This CDR3 contains 16 residues. Per the germline V gene, CDR1 is DFQATT and CDR2 is SNEGSKA (reference sequence). The CDR3 here is CSARDKRTGGYSEQYF. CDR3 sequence (DNA): TGCAGTGCTAGAGATAAGAGGACAGGGGGGTATAGCGAGCAGTACTTC.

The chain combines TRBV12-3 or TRBV12-4 with TRBJ2-7; D gene uncertain. V lost 3 bases to trimming and J lost 6 bases, with 12 bases between them. The CDR3 has 13 residues. CDR3 region: CASSFSGSSEQYF. CDR3 nucleotide sequence: TGTGCCAGCAGTTTCTCGGGTTCGAGCGAGCAGTACTTC.

This clonotype was observed a few times. V usage is TRBV9 and J usage is TRBJ2-7; 8 positions agree with TRBD2. The CDR3 consists of 15 residues. Germline CDR1 SGDLS, CDR2 YYNGEE. The ends lost 3 bases at V and 4 bases at J; junction bases unmatched: 9. The CDR3 DNA sequence: TGTGCCAGCAGCGGAGGACTAGCAGACACATACGAGCAGTACTTC. Translated, it gives CASSGGLADTYEQYF.

This clonotype was detected only once. Relative to the germline gene, one junction end is altered; a read error may explain this. The chain couples TRBV9 to TRBJ1-2; weak D call: TRBD1 (5 bases). Germline loops: CDR1 SGDLS, CDR2 YYNGEE. The CDR3 is 12 amino acids. DNA for the CDR3: TGTGCCAGCAGCGTGCCCAGTAGGGGCTGCACCTTC. Protein sequence: CASSVPSRGCTF.

This clonotype has only a few counts. This rearrangement joins TRBV7-2 to TRBJ1-6; no clear D. V was cut by 3 bases and J by 7 bases, with 10 bases left in between. Germline V gives CDR1 SGHTA, CDR2 FQGNSA. The CDR3 is 14 amino acids. The CDR3 sequence is CASSLAAGNSPLHF. In DNA, the CDR3 is TGTGCCAGCAGCTTGGCGGCTGGGAATTCACCCCTCCACTTT.

This clonotype was counted only a few times. The rearrangement links TRBV11-3 to TRBJ2-1; 12 nucleotides align to TRBD2. CDR1 SGHNT and CDR2 YENEEA come from the germline V gene. V shed 0 bases, J shed 8 bases, and the junction held 2 bases outside the gene matches. The CDR3 is 15 residues long. The CDR3 bases are TGTGCCAGCAGCTTAGAGGCTAGCGGGAGGGATGAGCAGTTCTTC. Its protein is CASSLEASGRDEQFF.

In its sample, this clonotype was seen many times. The J gene is TRBJ1-1, the V gene TRBV12-3 or TRBV12-4, with a weak D call TRBD1 (6 bases). The CDR3 has 14 residues. Trimming left V 5 bases short and J 4 bases short, with 14 bases between. As DNA, the CDR3 is TGTGCCAGCAGTGGCGGCAGGGGAACCACTGAAGCTTTCTTT. This gives the protein CASSGGRGTTEAFF.

This clonotype showed up just once. The chain carries TRBV12-3 or TRBV12-4 and TRBJ2-4; TRBD2 might be the D (6 bases). Near its end, the DNA agrees better with TRBJ2-7, so the J call may be wrong. The CDR3 covers 15 residues. The CDR3 sequence is CASSTTAGRLGEQYF. The CDR3 DNA sequence: TGTGCCAGCAGCACCACAGCGGGCAGGTTGGGCGAGCAGTACTTC.

The chain recombines TRBV29-1 with TRBJ2-1; TRBD2 aligns across 7 bases. The J call is in doubt because the DNA end fits TRBJ2-7 better. The CDR3 is 15 residues long. CDR1 is SQVTM, CDR2 ANQGSEA, per germline. The CDR3 is CSVFSGFRSYNEQYF. Written as DNA, the CDR3 is TGCAGCGTTTTTAGCGGGTTCCGCTCCTACAATGAGCAGTACTTC.

A remark on this clonotype: A read error may account for a junction end that differs from germline. The chain is built from TRBV29-1 and TRBJ1-4, with 8 bases identical to TRBD1. Germline V gives CDR1 SQVTM, CDR2 ANQGSEA. This CDR3 contains 12 residues. CDR3 in DNA: TGCAACGTTGCGACAGGGGCGGGAAAACTGTTTTTT. This translates into CNVATGAGKLFF.

The V call is TRBV7-2, the J call TRBJ2-7; 10 nucleotides line up with TRBD1. The germline V gene encodes CDR1 SGHTA and CDR2 FQGNSA. With V trimmed by 3 bases and J by 1 base, 3 bases remained unmatched. The CDR3 is 15 residues long. The CDR3 sequence is CASSLGQGKSYEQYF. CDR3 nucleotides: TGTGCCAGCAGCTTGGGACAGGGGAAATCCTACGAGCAGTACTTC.

V gene TRBV20-1 combines with J gene TRBJ2-5; maybe TRBD2 (6 bases). Between the trimmed V and J ends, which lost 2 bases and 4 bases, there was a span of 14 bases. This CDR3 spans 14 amino acids. CDR1 is DFQATT, CDR2 SNEGSKA, per germline (reference sequence). CDR3 sequence reads: CSARIAGRGETQYF. CDR3 sequence (DNA): TGCAGTGCTAGAATCGCAGGGCGGGGAGAGACCCAGTACTTC.

V and J are TRBV5-5 and TRBJ2-5; 7 nucleotides match TRBD2. The germline gives CDR1 SGHKS, CDR2 YYEKEE (reference sequence). This CDR3 has 13 residues. V shed 5 bases, J shed 2 bases, and the junction held 3 bases outside the gene matches. The CDR3 bases are TGTGCCAGCAGACTAGCGAATCAAGAGACCCAGTACTTC. Protein: CASRLANQETQYF.

The rearrangement uses TRBV12-3 or TRBV12-4 and TRBJ1-1; 7 bases fit TRBD1. J lost 5 bases, V lost 4 bases, and 7 bases had no gene match. CDR3 length equals 14 residues. The CDR3 DNA follows: TGTGCCAGCAGTTACAGGGGCATGAGGACTGAAGCTTTCTTT. This translates into CASSYRGMRTEAFF.

This clonotype was detected a few times. The chain couples TRBV20-1 to TRBJ1-6, with 7 nucleotides matching TRBD1. Germline CDR1 and CDR2: DFQATT and SNEGSKA (reference sequence). The V and J ends lost 0 bases and 9 bases, in that order; junction bases with no gene match: 11. CDR3 length: 16 amino acids. CDR3 residues: CSARDQGRGLVSPLHF. The CDR3 DNA is TGCAGTGCTAGAGATCAGGGCAGGGGGTTGGTTTCACCCCTCCACTTT.

This chain links TRBV29-1 with TRBJ2-7; the match to TRBD2 covers 9 bases. The germline V gene encodes CDR1 SQVTM and CDR2 ANQGSEA. The CDR3 extends over 13 amino acids. V lost 7 bases to trimming and J lost 7 bases; unmatched junction nucleotides: 11. The CDR3 is CSAGGLAPAEQYF. The CDR3 DNA is TGCAGCGCAGGGGGACTAGCCCCAGCTGAGCAGTACTTC.

About this clonotype itself: The junction and the germline gene differ at one end; a read error may be behind it. The rearrangement uses TRBV5-6 and TRBJ2-5, with 10 positions matching TRBD1. CDR3 length equals 17 residues. The germline V gene has CDR1 SGHDT and CDR2 YYEEEE. The CDR3, as DNA: TGTGCCAGCAGATTGGGGACAGGGGCCCCGATCCAAGAGACCCAGTACTTC. Translation: CASRLGTGAPIQETQYF.

The chain recombines TRBV11-1 with TRBJ2-1, with 15 bases matching TRBD2. The germline gives CDR1 SGHAT, CDR2 FQDESV (reference sequence). Losses at the gene ends were 0 bases for V and 2 bases for J; bases not matched to a gene: 5. The length of the CDR3 is 19 residues. CDR3 region: CASSLARTSGRVAYNEQFF. Here the CDR3 DNA reads TGTGCCAGCAGCTTAGCCCGGACTAGCGGGAGGGTCGCCTACAATGAGCAGTTCTTC.

This clonotype was counted only a few times. The rearrangement uses TRBV20-1 and TRBJ2-1; a possible D gene is TRBD2 (6 bases). CDR1 DFQATT and CDR2 SNEGSKA come from the germline V gene (reference sequence). V shed 5 bases and J shed 6 bases, with 23 bases lying between them. The CDR3 is 16 residues long. The CDR3 DNA is TGCAGTGCTCCCAACCTAATGGGGGGAGAAGTCAATGAGCAGTTCTTC. Protein product: CSAPNLMGGEVNEQFF.

The chain recombines TRBV7-2 with TRBJ2-5; possibly TRBD1 for D (8 bases). Trimming shortened V by 1 base and J by 5 bases, and 26 bases separated the two germline ends. The germline gives CDR1 SGHTA, CDR2 FQGNSA. This CDR3 contains 19 residues. CDR3 region: CASSLVGGLRDRWWETQYF. In DNA, the CDR3 is TGTGCCAGCAGCTTAGTCGGGGGGCTTCGGGACAGGTGGTGGGAGACCCAGTACTTC.

Only a few counts were recorded for this clonotype. This chain joins TRBV5-1 and TRBJ1-1, with D possibly being TRBD1 (5 bases). CDR1 is SGHRS, CDR2 YFSETQ, per germline. Trimming removed 1 base from V and 1 base from J, with 11 bases in between. The CDR3 extends over 15 amino acids. CDR3 in amino acids: CASSLYGGWNTEAFF. CDR3 coding DNA: TGCGCCAGCAGCTTGTACGGGGGTTGGAACACTGAAGCTTTCTTT.

This clonotype came up a few times. The chain links TRBV6-1 to TRBJ2-3; D may be TRBD1 or TRBD2 (5 bases each). The CDR3 is made up of 15 amino acids. The V and J ends lost 4 bases and 10 bases respectively, with 21 bases between them. Germline assignment: CDR1 MNHNS and CDR2 SASEGT. The CDR3 DNA is TGTGCCAGCAGTGGGGGACCACCGCACAGAGGGGCGCAGTATTTT. It translates to CASSGGPPHRGAQYF.

The genes are TRBV20-1 and TRBJ2-7; no clear D gene. The V gene lost 3 bases and the J gene lost 0 bases, with 12 bases spanning the gap. The germline V gene encodes CDR1 DFQATT and CDR2 SNEGSKA (reference sequence). There are 14 residues in the CDR3. This CDR3 is CSASPPALSYEQYF. The CDR3, as DNA: TGCAGTGCTAGTCCCCCCGCTCTCTCCTACGAGCAGTACTTC.

This clonotype was seen a few times. CDR3 sequence reads: CASSLAAGVPVEQYF. CDR3 sequence (DNA): TGCGCCAGCAGCCTGGCCGCGGGAGTCCCTGTCGAGCAGTACTTC. This chain links TRBV4-1 with TRBJ2-7; 7 nucleotides align to TRBD2. J gave up 6 bases and V 4 bases, and 12 bases lay outside the gene matches. This CDR3 has 15 amino acids. CDR1 and CDR2 from the germline V gene are MGHRA and YSYEKL.

This chain links TRBV3-1 with TRBJ2-5; TRBD2 is a possible D gene (5 bases). Germline V CDR1 and CDR2: LGHDT, YNNKEL (reference sequence). The CDR3 has 12 residues. Trimming left V 2 bases short and J 11 bases short, with 12 bases between. Written as DNA, the CDR3 is TGTGCCAGCAGCCAACCCCGGGGAGAGCAGTACTTC. It translates to CASSQPRGEQYF.

As DNA, the CDR3 is TGCAGTGCCTCCTGGACAGGGGCCCTGGATCCCCAGCATTTT. This sequence encodes CSASWTGALDPQHF. The chain couples TRBV20-1 to TRBJ1-5, with TRBD1 identical over 9 bases. The CDR3 length is 14 residues. Per the germline V gene, CDR1 is DFQATT and CDR2 is SNEGSKA (reference sequence). J was trimmed by 10 bases and V by 6 bases; bases with no gene match: 13.